This T cell receptor beta chain stems from a study of control samples from healthy donors and cancer patients. Using immunoSEQ multiplex PCR, the repertoire was profiled, and TCRdb retains in-frame clones only, with some absent. Of about 140,000 clones listed, roughly nine tenths were seen once; the top ten hold around 9%. J lost 4 bases, V lost 4 bases, and 7 bases had no gene match. The CDR3 has 15 residues. Germline assignment: CDR1 MDHEN and CDR2 SYDVKM. Sequenced: blood. This rearrangement joins TRBV28 to TRBJ2-7; 10 bases are shared with TRBD2. This sequence was found in a woman aged 25 to 39 in good health. This chain's CDR3 is CASSSPSGSRYEQYF. CDR3 sequence (DNA): TGTGCCAGCAGTTCCCCTAGCGGGAGCAGGTACGAGCAGTACTTC.